These 16 T cell receptor beta chains share one sample of origin, sequenced in a study of early T cells in non-severe SARS-CoV-2 infection. Each CDR3 protein is one row after TCRdb ran MiXCR on the 5' RACE reads. The table records around 78,000 distinct CDR3 sequences, around 15% of them present only once. The sample taken for sequencing was whole blood. The receptors come from an adult who was a healthcare worker with PCR-confirmed SARS-CoV-2 infection or an uninfected control (not recorded which).

Many counts were recorded for this clonotype. J is TRBJ2-4 and V is TRBV27; D is possibly TRBD1 or TRBD2 (5 bases each). CDR3 length: 12 residues. The germline CDR1 and CDR2 sequences are MNHEY and SMNVEV (reference sequence). The V gene lost 6 bases and the J gene lost 10 bases, with 13 bases spanning the gap. The chain's CDR3 is CASRSGTMIQYF. The CDR3 coding sequence is TGTGCCAGCAGATCCGGGACGATGATTCAGTACTTC.

CDR3 DNA: TGTGCCAGCAGCTTATATATGGATGAAAAACTGTTTTTT. Amino acids: CASSLYMDEKLFF. V is TRBV7-2 and J is TRBJ1-4; D unclear. CDR3 length: 13 amino acids. Trimming took off 2 bases at V and 6 bases at J, with 7 bases between the two ends. CDR1 is SGHTA, CDR2 FQGNSA, per germline.

The chain is built from TRBV28 and TRBJ1-2, with D maybe TRBD1 (6 bases). V shed 4 bases and J shed 7 bases, with 13 bases lying between them. The V gene's germline CDR1 is MDHEN and CDR2 SYDVKM. CDR3 length equals 13 residues. The CDR3 region is CASSSRLGGGYTF. CDR3 bases: TGTGCCAGCAGTTCCCGTCTAGGGGGTGGCTACACCTTC.

Many counts were recorded for this clonotype. The chain carries TRBV7-2 and TRBJ2-3, with TRBD2 matching over 8 bases. Germline CDR1 reads SGHTA; CDR2 reads FQGNSA. This CDR3 is built from 16 residues. With 1 base clipped from V and 9 bases from J, the junction kept 12 bases outside the gene matches. CDR3 loop: CASSLGGGSGAGTQYF. Here the CDR3 DNA reads TGTGCCAGCAGCTTAGGAGGAGGTAGCGGGGCCGGAACGCAGTATTTT.

This chain uses TRBV4-2 with TRBJ2-1; D could derive from TRBD1 or TRBD2 (5 bases each). Between the trimmed V and J ends, which lost 6 bases and 1 base, there was a span of 7 bases. Per the germline V gene, CDR1 is LGHNA and CDR2 is YNFKEQ. This CDR3 comprises 13 residues. This CDR3 reads CASRGDSYNEQFF. The CDR3 nucleotides read TGTGCCAGCAGGGGGGATTCCTACAATGAGCAGTTCTTC.

In this sample, this clonotype turned up once. This chain joins TRBV6-4 and TRBJ2-3, with D possibly being TRBD2 (6 bases). There are 15 residues in the CDR3. V was trimmed by 3 bases and J by 1 base, leaving 11 bases between them. CDR1 and CDR2 (germline): MRHNA, SNTAGT. CDR3 sequence reads: CASSELASGTDTQYF. CDR3 bases: TGTGCCAGCAGTGAATTGGCTAGCGGCACAGATACGCAGTATTTT.

The table lists this clonotype with a few counts. V usage is TRBV10-3 and J usage is TRBJ2-1; 8 bases are a match to TRBD1. V lost 6 bases and J lost 6; bases outside the gene matches: 7. Germline V gene lookup returns CDR1 ENHRY and CDR2 SYGVKD. The CDR3 is 14 amino acids. This chain's CDR3 is CAISGQGLANEQFF. The CDR3 coding sequence is TGTGCCATCAGCGGACAGGGCCTTGCCAATGAGCAGTTCTTC.

The CDR3 sequence: CSVETDESSYEQYF. DNA of the CDR3: TGCAGCGTTGAAACGGACGAAAGCTCCTACGAGCAGTACTTC. V is TRBV29-1 and J is TRBJ2-7, with D uncertain. The germline gives CDR1 SQVTM, CDR2 ANQGSEA. The CDR3 is 14 residues long. V lost 2 bases, J lost 0 bases, and 11 bases lay in between.

This clonotype was seen many times. This rearrangement joins TRBV5-6 to TRBJ2-1; either TRBD1 or TRBD2 may fit D (7 bases each). V lost 0 bases and J lost 5, with 9 bases in between. This CDR3 is built from 14 residues. CDR1 is SGHDT and CDR2 is YYEEEE in the germline V gene. Written as DNA, the CDR3 is TGTGCCAGCAGCTTGGCAGGGGGGGACAATGAGCAGTTCTTC. It specifies CASSLAGGDNEQFF.

This clonotype was counted a few times. The gene calls are TRBV7-8 and TRBJ2-1; TRBD1 aligns across 9 bases. The V gene end was trimmed by 5 bases and the J gene end by 7 bases; junction bases not matched to a gene: 6. CDR3 length: 14 residues. Germline values: CDR1 SGHVS, CDR2 FQNEAQ. This chain's CDR3 is CASSPGTGLNEQFF. In DNA form, the CDR3 reads TGTGCCAGCAGCCCCGGGACAGGGTTAAATGAGCAGTTCTTC. The whole variable domain, filled in from reference TRBV7-8 and TRBJ2-1, reads GAGVSQSPRYKVAKRGQDVALRCDPISGHVSLFWYQQALGQGPEFLTYFQNEAQLDKSGLPSDRFFAERPEGSVSTLKIQRTQQEDSAVYLCASSPGTGLNEQFFGPGTRLTVL.

This clonotype was seen at least ten times. This rearrangement joins TRBV6-5 to TRBJ1-6; tentative D call: TRBD1 (5 bases). From germline, CDR1 is MNHEY and CDR2 SVGAGI. Trimming took off 4 bases at V and 10 bases at J, with 17 bases between the two ends. The CDR3 covers 15 residues. CDR3 region: CASSFRRGVGSPLHF. CDR3 DNA sequence: TGTGCCAGCAGTTTCCGAAGGGGTGTCGGCTCACCCCTCCACTTT.

This clonotype was seen at least ten times. The chain is built from TRBV4-1 and TRBJ2-4; D may be TRBD2 (6 bases). The CDR3 extends over 17 amino acids. Per the germline V gene, CDR1 is MGHRA and CDR2 is YSYEKL. With 0 bases removed from V and 3 bases from J, the gap between germline ends came to 15 bases. The CDR3 loop reads CASSQDLASEGKNIQYF. CDR3 DNA: TGCGCCAGCAGCCAAGATTTGGCTAGCGAGGGCAAAAACATTCAGTACTTC.

This chain joins TRBV6-4 and TRBJ2-1, with TRBD2 matching over 7 bases. Germline V gene data show CDR1 as MRHNA and CDR2 as SNTAGT. V lost 0 bases, J lost 4 bases, and 6 bases stayed unmatched. The CDR3 spans 16 residues. The CDR3 region has the DNA TGTGCCAGCAGTGACTCTGGCGGGAGTAAATACAATGAGCAGTTCTTC. Translated, it gives CASSDSGGSKYNEQFF.

The chain recombines TRBV2 with TRBJ2-5, with 8 bases identical to TRBD2. J gave up 3 bases and V 5 bases, and 11 bases lay outside the gene matches. The CDR3 extends over 16 amino acids. The germline CDR1 and CDR2 sequences are SNHLY and FYNNEI. The CDR3 reads CASSTNILLAEETQYF. In DNA form, the CDR3 reads TGTGCCAGCAGTACCAATATCCTACTAGCGGAAGAGACCCAGTACTTC.

This clonotype was observed many times. J is TRBJ1-2 and V is TRBV29-1; D uncertain. Germline-derived CDR1 and CDR2 are SQVTM and ANQGSEA. V was cut by 7 bases and J by 8 bases, with 14 bases left in between. The CDR3 contains 11 residues. CDR3: CSGREGGGYTF. DNA for the CDR3: TGCAGCGGGCGGGAAGGCGGGGGCTACACCTTC.

The rearrangement links TRBV6-6 to TRBJ2-5, with a weak D call TRBD1 (6 bases). This CDR3 region has 15 residues. In germline, CDR1 is MNHNY, CDR2 SVGAGI (reference sequence). Trimming shortened V by 6 bases and J by 5 bases, and 19 bases separated the two germline ends. The CDR3 DNA is TGTGCCAGCAGACTAACACAGGGCAGCATTGAGACCCAGTACTTC. It translates to CASRLTQGSIETQYF.